One sample yielded the 8 T cell receptor beta chains listed below, sequenced in a study of blood T cell repertoires in COVID-19. Only in-frame clones appear in the TCRdb table, and some are missing; sequencing was by immunoSEQ multiplex PCR. The table lists about 160,000 clones, 92% of them singletons. Sequencing input: peripheral blood. Receptor source: a man aged 25-40 years with COVID-19, enrolled during active disease.

This chain uses TRBV7-2 with TRBJ2-3, with D possibly being TRBD1 (6 bases). V was clipped by 4 bases and J by 7 bases, with 12 bases between them. This CDR3 contains 13 residues. Germline V gives CDR1 SGHTA, CDR2 FQGNSA. In DNA, the CDR3 is TGTGCCAGCAGCTCCGCTACAGGGAATACGCAGTATTTT. It is translated as CASSSATGNTQYF.

The CDR3 DNA follows: TGTGCCAGTAGTATGCGCGGATACGAGCAGTACTTC. It codes for CASSMRGYEQYF. The rearrangement joins TRBV19 to TRBJ2-7, with D unclear. CDR1 LNHDA and CDR2 SQIVND come from the germline V gene (reference sequence). CDR3 length equals 12 residues. Trimming removed 3 bases from V and 4 bases from J, with 7 bases in between.

This chain connects TRBV4-1 to TRBJ2-1; 9 bases align to TRBD2. Germline trimming cut 1 base from V and 5 bases from J; bases unmatched to any gene: 9. Germline CDR1 reads MGHRA; CDR2 reads YSYEKL. There are 17 residues in the CDR3. CDR3 residues: CASSQGGRGGANNEQFF. CDR3 sequence (DNA): TGCGCCAGCAGCCAAGGCGGGAGGGGCGGCGCAAACAATGAGCAGTTCTTC.

The chain couples TRBV11-2 to TRBJ1-6; D may be TRBD1 (5 bases). V lost 1 base and J lost 7, with 17 bases in between. The length of the CDR3 is 17 residues. Germline CDR1 is SGHAT and CDR2 is FQNNGV. The CDR3 here is CASSLGARGDWNSPLHF. The CDR3 nucleotides are TGTGCCAGCAGCTTAGGGGCTAGGGGTGACTGGAATTCACCCCTCCACTTT.

To note about this clone: A read error may account for a junction end that differs from germline. V is TRBV7-8 and J is TRBJ2-1, with 9 bases that match TRBD2. Germline V gene data show CDR1 as SGHVS and CDR2 as FQNEAQ. CDR3 length: 17 amino acids. CDR3 nucleotides: TGTGCCAGCAGCCTAGCCGGGGGGACTAGCAGATACAATGAGCAGTTCTTC. Encoded protein: CASSLAGGTSRYNEQFF.

Written as DNA, the CDR3 is TGTGCCACCAGCGACCGGGACAGGGGGGACACTGAAGCTTTCTTT. Translated, it gives CATSDRDRGDTEAFF. This chain links TRBV15 with TRBJ1-1, with 11 bases identical to TRBD1. J gave up 3 bases and V 5 bases, and 5 bases lay outside the gene matches. Per the germline V gene, CDR1 is LNHNV and CDR2 is YYDKDF (reference sequence). This CDR3 is 15 amino acids long.

The chain recombines TRBV7-2 with TRBJ2-3, with D perhaps TRBD2 (5 bases). Trimming pared 5 bases from V and 1 base from J, leaving 10 bases between. Germline lookup yields CDR1 SGHTA and CDR2 FQGNSA. The CDR3 has 14 residues. CDR3 DNA sequence: TGTGCCAGCAGCCCTTGGACTCGCACAGATACGCAGTATTTT. Its translation is CASSPWTRTDTQYF.

The chain combines TRBV9 with TRBJ2-1, with TRBD1 matching over 8 bases. CDR3 size: 16 residues. CDR1 SGDLS and CDR2 YYNGEE come from the germline V gene. Trimming cost V 3 bases and J 1 base; bases outside gene matches: 6. The CDR3 nucleotides are TGTGCCAGCAGCGAGGACAGGGACAGATCCTACAATGAGCAGTTCTTC. It codes for CASSEDRDRSYNEQFF.